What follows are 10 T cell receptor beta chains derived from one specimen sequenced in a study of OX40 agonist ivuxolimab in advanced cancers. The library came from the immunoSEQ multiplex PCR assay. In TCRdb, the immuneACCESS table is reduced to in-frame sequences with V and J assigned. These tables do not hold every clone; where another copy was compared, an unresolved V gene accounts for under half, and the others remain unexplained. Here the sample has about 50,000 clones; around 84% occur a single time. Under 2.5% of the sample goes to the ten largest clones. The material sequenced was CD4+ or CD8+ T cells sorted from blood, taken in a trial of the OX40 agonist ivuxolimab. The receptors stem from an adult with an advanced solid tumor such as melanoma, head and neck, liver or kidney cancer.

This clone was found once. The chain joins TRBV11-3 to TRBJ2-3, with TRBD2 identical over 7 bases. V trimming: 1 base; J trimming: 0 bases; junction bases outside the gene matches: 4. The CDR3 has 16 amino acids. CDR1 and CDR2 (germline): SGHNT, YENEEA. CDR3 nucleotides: TGTGCCAGCAGCTTAGTTATTAGCGGGAGCACAGATACGCAGTATTTT. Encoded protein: CASSLVISGSTDTQYF. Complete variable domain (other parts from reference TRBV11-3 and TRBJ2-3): EAGVVQSPRYKIIEKKQPVAFWCNPISGHNTLYWYLQNLGQGPELLIRYENEEAVDDSQLPKDRFSAERLKGVDSTLKIQPAELGDSAVYLCASSLVISGSTDTQYFGPGTRLTVL.

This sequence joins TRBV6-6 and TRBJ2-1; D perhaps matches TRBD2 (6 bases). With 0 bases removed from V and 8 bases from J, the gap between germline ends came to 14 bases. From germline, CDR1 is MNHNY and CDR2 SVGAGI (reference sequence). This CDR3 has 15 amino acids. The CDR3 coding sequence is TGTGCCAGCAGTTACTCGATGGGTGGGGGGTATGAGCAGTTCTTC. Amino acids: CASSYSMGGGYEQFF.

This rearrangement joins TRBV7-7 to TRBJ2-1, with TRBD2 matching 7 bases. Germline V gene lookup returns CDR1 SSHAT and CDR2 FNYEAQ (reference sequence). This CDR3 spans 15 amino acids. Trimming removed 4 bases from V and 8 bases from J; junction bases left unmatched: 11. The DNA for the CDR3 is TGTGCCAGCAGCTCGGGGGTGTCAGGGAGGGATGAGCAGTTCTTC. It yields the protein CASSSGVSGRDEQFF.

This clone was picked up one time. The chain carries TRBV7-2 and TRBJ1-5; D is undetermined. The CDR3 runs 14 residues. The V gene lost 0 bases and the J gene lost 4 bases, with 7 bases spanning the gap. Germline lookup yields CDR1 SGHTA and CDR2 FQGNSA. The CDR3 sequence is CASSLASVNQPQHF. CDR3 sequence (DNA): TGTGCCAGCAGCTTAGCATCAGTTAATCAGCCCCAGCATTTT.

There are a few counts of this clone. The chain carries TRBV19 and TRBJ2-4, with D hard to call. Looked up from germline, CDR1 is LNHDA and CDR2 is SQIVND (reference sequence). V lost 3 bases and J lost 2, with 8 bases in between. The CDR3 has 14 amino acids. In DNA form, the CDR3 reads TGTGCCAGTAGTATTGGGGTAACCAAAAACATTCAGTACTTC. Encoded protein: CASSIGVTKNIQYF.

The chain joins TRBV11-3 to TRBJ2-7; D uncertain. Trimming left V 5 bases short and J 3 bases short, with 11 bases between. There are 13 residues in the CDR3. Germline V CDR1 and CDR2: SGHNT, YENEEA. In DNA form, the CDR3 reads TGTGCCAGCAGCCCCGACCGCAGCTACGAGCAGTACTTC. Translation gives CASSPDRSYEQYF.

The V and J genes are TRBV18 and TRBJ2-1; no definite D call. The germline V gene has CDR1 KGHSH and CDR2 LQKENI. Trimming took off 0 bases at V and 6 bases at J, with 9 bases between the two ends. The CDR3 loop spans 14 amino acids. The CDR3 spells CASSPPGDFNEQFF. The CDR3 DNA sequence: TGTGCCAGCTCACCACCTGGAGACTTCAATGAGCAGTTCTTC.

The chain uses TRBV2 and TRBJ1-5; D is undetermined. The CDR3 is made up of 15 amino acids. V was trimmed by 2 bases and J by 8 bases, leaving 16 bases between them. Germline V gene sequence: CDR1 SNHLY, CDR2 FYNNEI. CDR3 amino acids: CASSEFRQNTEPQHF. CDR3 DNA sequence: TGTGCCAGCAGTGAATTTAGACAAAATACCGAGCCCCAGCATTTT. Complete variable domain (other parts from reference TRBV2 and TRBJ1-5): EPEVTQTPSHQVTQMGQEVILRCVPISNHLYFYWYRQILGQKVEFLVSFYNNEISEKSEIFDDQFSVERPDGSNFTLKIRSTKLEDSAMYFCASSEFRQNTEPQHFGDGTRLSIL.

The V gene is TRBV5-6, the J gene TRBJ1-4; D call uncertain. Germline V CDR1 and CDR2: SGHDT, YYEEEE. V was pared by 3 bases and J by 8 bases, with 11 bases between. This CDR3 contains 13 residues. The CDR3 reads CASSSLFREKLFF. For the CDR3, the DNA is TGTGCCAGCAGCTCCCTGTTTAGGGAAAAACTGTTTTTT.

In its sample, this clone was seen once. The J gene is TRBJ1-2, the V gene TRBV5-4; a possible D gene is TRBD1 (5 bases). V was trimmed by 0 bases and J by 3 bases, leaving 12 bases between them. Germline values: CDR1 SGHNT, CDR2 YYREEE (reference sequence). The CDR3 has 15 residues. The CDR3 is CASSLVGVWDYGYTF. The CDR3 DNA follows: TGTGCCAGCAGCTTGGTGGGGGTATGGGACTATGGCTACACCTTC.